This T cell receptor (beta chain) was retrieved from a study of blood T cell repertoires in COVID-19. This CDR3 is built from 14 residues. V gave up 5 bases and J gave up 8 bases; unmatched junction bases: 8. Germline V gene data show CDR1 as MRHNA and CDR2 as SNTAGT. Profiled with immunoSEQ multiplex PCR; TCRdb holds only in-frame clones, not every one. The profile shows some 150,000 clones, under 90% of them singletons. The rearrangement joins TRBV6-4 to TRBJ2-1; 8 nucleotides match TRBD2. The sequenced sample was peripheral blood. This TCR was sampled from a human donor in a cohort sampled during active COVID-19. The CDR3 here is CASSYNRGGYEQFF. In DNA, the CDR3 is TGTGCCAGCAGTTACAACCGGGGGGGCTATGAGCAGTTCTTC.